The 18 T cell receptor beta chains given below trace back to one sample, sequenced in a study of blood T cell repertoires in COVID-19 (dated by TCRdb to between 2020 and 2021). The library came from the immunoSEQ multiplex PCR assay. Not all clones reach the TCRdb copy of this immuneACCESS table, which keeps in-frame sequences only. Checked studies attribute under half of the gap to unresolved V genes and leave the rest unexplained. Within this sample are approximately 200,000 clones, with approximately 90% of them counted one time only. Less than 4.5% of the sample rests with the top ten. The sequencing input was peripheral blood. These receptors all stem from a man between 45 and 60 years old with acute or convalescent COVID-19.

This chain joins TRBV10-3 and TRBJ1-1; possible D gene TRBD1, 5 bases. The CDR3 has 14 amino acids. Trimming cost V 4 bases and J 3 bases, with 12 bases left between them. Germline CDR1 ENHRY, CDR2 SYGVKD. This CDR3 is CAISVTGGDTEAFF. The DNA for the CDR3 is TGTGCCATCAGTGTCACAGGCGGGGACACTGAAGCTTTCTTT.

This clone was observed a handful of times. The genes are TRBV4-1 and TRBJ2-1, with 15 bases lining up with TRBD2. This CDR3 comprises 19 residues. Germline CDR1 MGHRA, CDR2 YSYEKL. V lost 0 bases to trimming and J lost 3 bases; unmatched junction nucleotides: 6. The DNA of the CDR3 is TGCGCCAGCAGCCAAGATCCGGGACTAGCGGGGGGTGACTACAATGAGCAGTTCTTC. It is translated as CASSQDPGLAGGDYNEQFF.

The chain carries TRBV7-9 and TRBJ2-1; 13 bases match TRBD2. The CDR3 is 16 residues long. J lost 2 bases, V lost 4 bases, and 2 bases had no gene match. CDR1 SEHNR and CDR2 FQNEAQ come from the germline V gene (reference sequence). The CDR3 loop is CASSSGLAGPYNEQFF. The CDR3 coding sequence is TGTGCCAGCAGCTCGGGACTAGCGGGGCCCTACAATGAGCAGTTCTTC.

The chain recombines TRBV10-2 with TRBJ1-5; D is undetermined. The CDR3 is made up of 13 amino acids. Trimming left V 11 bases short and J 1 base short, with 12 bases between. CDR1 WSHSY and CDR2 SAAADI come from the germline V gene. The CDR3 bases are TGCGCCCACTCCAAGGAGAGCAATCAGCCCCAGCATTTT. Its translation is CAHSKESNQPQHF.

The chain combines TRBV7-6 with TRBJ1-4, with D perhaps matching TRBD1 (6 bases). V was cut by 4 bases and J by 4 bases, with 25 bases left in between. CDR1 and CDR2 (germline): SGHVS, FNYEAQ. The length of the CDR3 is 19 residues. The CDR3 here is CASSWEPGYQDSDNEKLFF. Written as DNA, the CDR3 is TGTGCCAGCAGCTGGGAACCCGGGTACCAGGACAGCGATAATGAAAAACTGTTTTTT. The whole variable domain, remainder taken from reference TRBV7-6 and TRBJ1-4, is GAGVSQSPRYKVTKRGQDVALRCDPISGHVSLYWYRQALGQGPEFLTYFNYEAQQDKSGLPNDRFSAERPEGSISTLTIQRTEQRDSAMYRCASSWEPGYQDSDNEKLFFGSGTQLSVL.

The V and J genes are TRBV2 and TRBJ2-3; D is ambiguous. Germline V gene data show CDR1 as SNHLY and CDR2 as FYNNEI. CDR3 length: 15 residues. V lost 1 base to trimming and J lost 4 bases, with 12 bases between them. This CDR3 is CASSEEDETADTQYF. Here the CDR3 DNA reads TGTGCCAGCAGTGAAGAAGATGAAACGGCAGATACGCAGTATTTT.

This chain connects TRBV6-5 to TRBJ1-1, with D possibly TRBD1 on 5 matching bases. The CDR3 extends over 13 amino acids. V gave up 6 bases and J gave up 1 base, with 9 bases separating them. Germline V lookup: CDR1 MNHEY, CDR2 SVGAGI. For the CDR3, the DNA is TGTGCCAGCAGGACGACAGCGAACACTGAAGCTTTCTTT. It specifies CASRTTANTEAFF.

This clone was recorded a few times. The V call is TRBV19, the J call TRBJ2-2; 9 nucleotides match TRBD2. V lost 7 bases, J lost 4 bases, and 10 bases stayed unmatched. Germline CDR1 LNHDA, CDR2 SQIVND (reference sequence). This CDR3 is built from 16 residues. The CDR3 protein is CASTRLAGRGTGELFF. The CDR3 DNA reads as TGTGCCAGTACGAGGCTAGCGGGGCGGGGCACCGGGGAGCTGTTTTTT.

The chain is built from TRBV3-1 (or the pseudogene TRBV3-2) and TRBJ2-2; D uncertain. The CDR3 covers 15 residues. From germline, CDR1 is LGHDT and CDR2 YNNKEL (reference sequence). V shed 3 bases and J shed 1 base, with 9 bases lying between them. DNA of the CDR3: TGTGCCAGCAGCCACCCTCTCCTGAACACCGGGGAGCTGTTTTTT. Translation: CASSHPLLNTGELFF.

This chain connects TRBV6-5 to TRBJ1-2; possibly TRBD1 for D (5 bases). Trimming took off 4 bases at V and 2 bases at J, with 11 bases between the two ends. This CDR3 contains 14 residues. Germline V lookup: CDR1 MNHEY, CDR2 SVGAGI. CDR3 sequence reads: CASSSPQGNYGYTF. DNA of the CDR3: TGTGCCAGCAGTTCCCCGCAGGGAAACTATGGCTACACCTTC.

This sequence joins TRBV6-5 and TRBJ1-2; weak D call: TRBD1 (5 bases). CDR3 length: 13 amino acids. The V end lost 11 bases, the J end lost 4 bases, and 17 bases lay between the germline ends. Germline CDR1 reads MNHEY; CDR2 reads SVGAGI. The chain's CDR3 is CAAGKGLGYGYTF. CDR3 coding DNA: TGTGCCGCAGGCAAGGGGCTAGGCTATGGCTACACCTTC.

This sequence joins TRBV5-1 and TRBJ2-5; D is ambiguous. The V gene's germline CDR1 is SGHRS and CDR2 YFSETQ. This CDR3 comprises 14 residues. With 4 bases removed from V and 2 bases from J, the gap between germline ends came to 12 bases. The CDR3 coding sequence is TGCGCCAGCAGCCCCGCGGAAGTTCAAGAGACCCAGTACTTC. This codes for CASSPAEVQETQYF.

This rearrangement joins TRBV2 to TRBJ1-4; no definite D call. The CDR3 length is 14 residues. The V end lost 6 bases, the J end lost 0 bases, and 8 bases lay between the germline ends. Per the germline V gene, CDR1 is SNHLY and CDR2 is FYNNEI. CDR3 region: CASSPGTTNEKLFF. The DNA for the CDR3 is TGTGCCAGCAGCCCCGGGACAACTAATGAAAAACTGTTTTTT.

The chain recombines TRBV2 with TRBJ1-1, with 8 positions matching TRBD1. The CDR3 has 13 residues. Trimming took 6 bases from V and 11 from J; bases not matched to a gene: 11. Germline assignment: CDR1 SNHLY and CDR2 FYNNEI. The CDR3 nucleotides are TGTGCCAGCAGCCTAACAGGGGGTAGGTTGGCTTTCTTT. Its translation is CASSLTGGRLAFF.

The chain recombines TRBV6-5 with TRBJ1-1, with a possible D match to TRBD1 (5 bases). Trimming took off 7 bases at V and 0 bases at J, with 9 bases between the two ends. The CDR3 consists of 13 residues. CDR1 MNHEY and CDR2 SVGAGI come from the germline V gene. CDR3 sequence (DNA): TGTGCCAGCACCTCACAGGTGAACACTGAAGCTTTCTTT. Protein sequence: CASTSQVNTEAFF.

This chain connects TRBV19 to TRBJ1-1; D is possibly TRBD1 (5 bases). CDR3 length: 15 amino acids. The ends were cut back, 7 bases at V and 1 base at J, with 16 bases in the middle. Germline loops: CDR1 LNHDA, CDR2 SQIVND (reference sequence). CDR3 sequence reads: CASTTPGQPNTEAFF. Here the CDR3 DNA reads TGTGCCAGTACCACTCCCGGACAACCGAACACTGAAGCTTTCTTT.

The chain is built from TRBV7-9 and TRBJ2-7; the match to TRBD1 covers 8 bases. The CDR3 totals 13 residues. V dropped 7 bases and J dropped 6; count of bases not matched to a gene: 8. CDR1 and CDR2 from the germline V gene are SEHNR and FQNEAQ (reference sequence). The CDR3 DNA is TGTGCCAGCAAAAAGACAGGGGACGGCGAGCAGTACTTC. This encodes CASKKTGDGEQYF.

Only one count was recorded for this clone. This chain links TRBV6-6 with TRBJ1-6; 7 bases match TRBD1. The V gene end was trimmed by 2 bases and the J gene end by 9 bases; junction bases not matched to a gene: 7. Germline V CDR1 and CDR2: MNHNY, SVGAGI (reference sequence). The CDR3 totals 15 residues. The CDR3 protein is CASSYRDRGGSPLHF. The CDR3 DNA reads as TGTGCCAGCAGTTACCGGGACAGAGGAGGTTCACCCCTCCACTTT.